A selection of T cell receptor beta chains follows, all from one sample in a study of monozygotic twins with inflammatory bowel disease. TCRdb derives one entry per CDR3 protein from the 5' RACE reads, leaving out DNA. This sample's table has 400,000 to 500,000 distinct CDR3 sequences. The specimen sequenced was blood. These receptors were taken from a human donor with ulcerative colitis or Crohn's disease, or a healthy co-twin of an affected twin (not recorded which). CDR3s include the opening cysteine and the closing phenylalanine or tryptophan. Each record gives: J gene, V gene, CDR3 protein.

TRBJ2-7,TRBV20-1,CSARASGSATGLRNEQYF
TRBJ2-3,TRBV2,CASGGLTGDRGTQYF
TRBJ2-1,TRBV6-1,CARTSGRASPYNEQFF
TRBJ2-5,TRBV6-1,CASSLYRDSNQETQYF
TRBJ2-7,TRBV29-1,CSVVSGLVYEQYF
TRBJ2-1,TRBV12-3/TRBV12-4,CASSLIGTTYNEQFF
TRBJ1-2,TRBV5-1,CASSKSQGARDGYTF
TRBJ2-3,TRBV11-2,CASSPIAVNREWAADTQYF
TRBJ1-1,TRBV5-1,CASSRLGAGGEAFF
TRBJ1-2,TRBV4-1,CASSQVGGQALLYGYTF
TRBJ2-1,TRBV2,CASRAGTSGRGRDEQFF
TRBJ1-5,TRBV10-2,CASSAGDYSNQPQHF
TRBJ1-1,TRBV25-1,CASRPWGEGTEAFF
TRBJ1-2,TRBV6-1,CASSHGQGSAGYTF
TRBJ2-1,TRBV6-5,CASRLAGRNEQFF
TRBJ2-5,TRBV5-1,CASSSGPRGEETQYF
TRBJ2-1,TRBV7-9,CASSLEAGGPELEQFF
TRBJ2-1,TRBV4-3,CASSQESGIQFF
TRBJ2-1,TRBV5-4,CASRGRGPDLYNEQFF
TRBJ2-3,TRBV28,CASSILTGGGDTQYF
TRBJ1-2,TRBV2,CASREQGAMTYGYTF
TRBJ2-1,TRBV20-1,CSARRRERLVDEQFF
TRBJ2-6,TRBV30,CARSSVLGANVLTF
TRBJ2-1,TRBV12-3/TRBV12-4,CASSRTSEQFF
TRBJ2-1,TRBV7-2,CASSNGLAGHEQFF
TRBJ2-3,TRBV7-6,CASSLARADTQYF
TRBJ2-7,TRBV27,CASSLGGMLYEQYF
TRBJ1-1,TRBV4-3,CASSQDRGTTEAFF
TRBJ2-1,TRBV11-2,CASSLRGARAFFNEQFF
TRBJ2-1,TRBV19,CASSSSFASGEFF
TRBJ2-7,TRBV29-1,CSVAPLAGGPTNEQYF
TRBJ1-2,TRBV29-1,CSAYKGISYGYTF
TRBJ2-5,TRBV5-8,CASSLERDRAQETQYF
TRBJ1-5,TRBV20-1,CSARDWAGREPQHF
TRBJ2-5,TRBV28,CASSLVAGLETQYF
TRBJ2-7,TRBV11-2,CASSRTGVGYEQYF
TRBJ1-2,TRBV4-1,CASSLTRDRLQGYTF
TRBJ2-5,TRBV9,CASSVEAGIQETQYF
TRBJ2-2,TRBV5-1,CASSWDRNLTGELFF
TRBJ1-5,TRBV20-1,CSARRLTDTSNQPQHF
TRBJ2-5,TRBV28,CASSILGQGDQETQYF
TRBJ2-3,TRBV7-3,CASSLHLSTDTQYF
TRBJ2-7,TRBV7-6,CASSSDRDNYEQYF
TRBJ1-6,TRBV7-9,CASSLDGTNYNSPLHF
TRBJ1-4,TRBV20-1,CSARRQGREKLFF
TRBJ2-2,TRBV29-1,CSVVVGAANTGELFF